This TCR beta chain comes out of a study of T cells after posttransplantation cyclophosphamide. The V gene's germline CDR1 is SGHTS and CDR2 YDEGEE. This CDR3 is built from 16 residues. With 0 bases removed from V and 2 bases from J, the gap between germline ends came to 12 bases. Assay: immunoSEQ multiplex PCR; the TCRdb copy retains only in-frame clones and omits some. Singletons are absent from the sample, which has about 30,000 clones. General study results and limits: Recipient CMV seropositivity and CMV reactivation strongly tracked TRB clonality. TRB overlap between skin or GI tissue T cells and blood was limited. Later blood repertoires were often dominated by clones from the donor CD8+ memory compartment.

This clone occurred many times. Its target is not known. This sequence joins TRBV5-8 and TRBJ1-5; D is undetermined. The sequenced sample was PBMCs. This clonotype originated in a woman in her twenties or thirties in good health and a related stem cell transplant donor. The CDR3 DNA sequence: TGTGCCAGCAGCTTGGTCTTAAGGTATGGCAATCAGCCCCAGCATTTT. Protein product: CASSLVLRYGNQPQHF.